This T cell receptor (beta chain) stems from a study of T cell repertoires in cytomegalovirus infection (dated by TCRdb to 2018 to 2020). For the study in its entirety: The HLA type of each donor mattered for the analysis, because public TCR beta signatures pointed to carriage of CMV infection along with the matching HLA type. Here is what the overall study found, with its caveats: The ex vivo response was dominated by HLA-C-restricted CMV-specific TCR beta clonotypes, which also provided the single most frequent clonotype in two of eight donors. Carriers of CMV infection plus the relevant HLA type were discriminated by the cumulative frequency of public TCR beta family members in the study cohort and in an independent 352-donor cohort.

This clonotype showed up many times. Its antigen remains undetermined. No much larger clone is present one base from it, and per-base qualities are unavailable. Sequenced using an Illumina HiSeq 1500. In TCRdb, the public reads were trimmed at Q25 with fastp and aligned with MiXCR, with productive beta chains retained. Identical CDR3 protein sequences are pooled into one entry, listed with their most common genes and DNA. The sample yields 500,000 or so distinct CDR3 sequences; 15% to 20% were counted once. Roughly 25% of the sample is in the top ten clones. The CDR3 goes from the cysteine to the phenylalanine over 16 residues. CDR3 DNA only is kept here, 48 bases in frame from base 1. Trimming takes 4 bases from V and 0 bases from J, and the germline ends sit 13 bases apart.

This chain joins TRBV23-1 to TRBJ1-5; a tentative D match to TRBD1 spans 6 bases. TRBV23-1 is noted as an ORF with a role that remains uncertain. Source material: CD8+ T cells from PBMCs. This TCR derives from a human donor in good health (CMV status not recorded). Some clones in this sample may be carry-over from other donors' samples. The base sequence is TGCGCCAGCAGTCTTGGGGGCGAGGATAGCAATCAGCCCCAGCATTTT. Its amino acids are CASSLGGEDSNQPQHF.